Listed here are 32 T cell receptor beta chains from one sample, sequenced in a study of OX40 agonist ivuxolimab in advanced cancers. The table came from immunoSEQ multiplex PCR; TCRdb's copy has only in-frame clones and leaves some out. Of tens of thousands of clones in the sample, around 85% were seen once. This material consisted of CD4+ or CD8+ T cells sorted from blood, taken in a trial of the OX40 agonist ivuxolimab. Receptor source: an adult with an advanced solid tumor such as melanoma, head and neck, liver or kidney cancer.

The rearrangement links TRBV27 to TRBJ2-1; 8 bases line up with TRBD2. Germline V gene data show CDR1 as MNHEY and CDR2 as SMNVEV (reference sequence). J gave up 6 bases and V 1 base, and 2 bases lay outside the gene matches. The CDR3 sequence is 14 residues long. The CDR3 here is CASSLYTSGNEQFF. CDR3 bases: TGTGCCAGCAGTTTATATACTAGCGGCAATGAGCAGTTCTTC.

The chain is built from TRBV6-1 and TRBJ1-2, with D possibly being TRBD1 (5 bases). This CDR3 contains 12 residues. CDR1 is MNHNS, CDR2 SASEGT, per germline. Deletions cut 6 bases from V and 4 bases from J, with 9 bases between. The CDR3: CASRGLSYGYTF. The CDR3 bases are TGTGCCAGCAGGGGACTGAGCTATGGCTACACCTTC.

The rearrangement joins TRBV15 to TRBJ2-7; D is uncertain. Deletions cut 0 bases from V and 2 bases from J, with 8 bases between. This CDR3 spans 14 amino acids. Per germline, CDR1 LNHNV and CDR2 YYDKDF (reference sequence). Written as DNA, the CDR3 is TGTGCCACCAGCAGAGAGCCGGGTCCCTACGAGCAGTACTTC. Residues: CATSREPGPYEQYF.

The rearrangement uses TRBV4-3 and TRBJ2-2; 7 bases are shared with TRBD2. CDR3 size: 14 residues. With 8 bases clipped from V and 7 bases from J, the junction kept 10 bases outside the gene matches. Germline V lookup: CDR1 LGHNA, CDR2 YSLEER. For the CDR3, the DNA is TGCGCCAGCCAAGCGGGAAGGTCGGTCGGGGAGCTGTTTTTT. It encodes CASQAGRSVGELFF.

This clone was observed a few times. The chain couples TRBV7-9 to TRBJ1-1; D is unresolved. V shed 8 bases and J shed 0 bases, with 7 bases lying between them. CDR3 length equals 12 residues. Per germline, CDR1 SEHNR and CDR2 FQNEAQ (reference sequence). CDR3 in amino acids: CASRSMNTEAFF. The CDR3 DNA sequence: TGTGCCAGCCGGTCTATGAACACTGAAGCTTTCTTT.

This clone was picked up a small number of times. The rearrangement uses TRBV4-1 and TRBJ2-2; D unclear. Trimming shortened V by 4 bases and J by 6 bases, and 6 bases separated the two germline ends. The CDR3 contains 12 residues. CDR1 and CDR2 from the germline V gene are MGHRA and YSYEKL. The CDR3 nucleotides read TGCGCCAGCAGCCCCCTCGCCGGGGAGCTGTTTTTT. It translates to CASSPLAGELFF.

V gene TRBV28 combines with J gene TRBJ2-5, with a weak D call TRBD2 (6 bases). V was clipped by 7 bases and J by 4 bases, with 19 bases between them. This CDR3 spans 15 amino acids. The germline V gene has CDR1 MDHEN and CDR2 SYDVKM. This CDR3 is CASTPGDVGGETQYF. The CDR3 DNA follows: TGTGCCAGCACCCCTGGCGATGTGGGAGGAGAGACCCAGTACTTC. Complete variable domain (other parts from reference TRBV28 and TRBJ2-5): DVKVTQSSRYLVKRTGEKVFLECVQDMDHENMFWYRQDPGLGLRLIYFSYDVKMKEKGDIPEGYSVSREKKERFSLILESASTNQTSMYLCASTPGDVGGETQYFGPGTRLLVL.

This chain uses TRBV6-5 with TRBJ2-7; TRBD1 or TRBD2 may be the D gene (5 bases each). Per germline, CDR1 MNHEY and CDR2 SVGAGI. CDR3 size: 12 residues. The V gene lost 1 base and the J gene lost 6 bases, with 7 bases spanning the gap. The CDR3 reads CASSYYGAEQYF. The DNA of the CDR3 is TGTGCCAGCAGTTACTACGGGGCCGAGCAGTACTTC.

This chain links TRBV27 with TRBJ2-7, with 11 bases aligning to TRBD2. CDR1 and CDR2 from the germline V gene are MNHEY and SMNVEV (reference sequence). The CDR3 is 13 amino acids. J was trimmed by 6 bases and V by 10 bases; bases with no gene match: 8. CDR3: CAIGTSGFPEQYF. CDR3 in DNA: TGTGCCATCGGGACTAGCGGATTTCCCGAGCAGTACTTC.

The V gene is TRBV29-1, the J gene TRBJ2-2; D is unclear. V was pared by 4 bases and J by 2 bases, with 8 bases between. The CDR3 has 13 amino acids. Germline V lookup: CDR1 SQVTM, CDR2 ANQGSEA. The DNA of the CDR3 is TGCAGCGTTGGAGCCGCCAACACCGGGGAGCTGTTTTTT. It encodes CSVGAANTGELFF.

This clone is medium-sized within its sample. The gene calls are TRBV6-4 and TRBJ1-1; D not certain. Trimming removed 0 bases at V and 7 bases at J, with 9 bases between. The CDR3 runs to 13 residues. Germline CDR1 MRHNA, CDR2 SNTAGT. CDR3 amino acids: CASSDSGVSEAFF. CDR3 sequence (DNA): TGTGCCAGCAGTGACTCGGGTGTAAGTGAAGCTTTCTTT.

As DNA, the CDR3 is TGTGCCAGCAGCGTATTCGGGGCGGACAATGAGCAGTTCTTC. It yields the protein CASSVFGADNEQFF. The chain has TRBV9 and TRBJ2-1; either TRBD1 or TRBD2 may fit D (5 bases each). This CDR3 is 14 amino acids long. Trimming removed 1 base at V and 5 bases at J, with 10 bases between. Germline CDR1 SGDLS, CDR2 YYNGEE.

The chain joins TRBV28 to TRBJ1-1; 8 positions match TRBD1. This CDR3 region has 17 residues. Trimming cost V 3 bases and J 6 bases; bases outside gene matches: 15. Germline V CDR1 and CDR2: MDHEN, SYDVKM. Written as DNA, the CDR3 is TGTGCCAGCAGTTTCGGCGGGACAGGAATCTATTATCCTGAAGCTTTCTTT. Its translation: CASSFGGTGIYYPEAFF.

This clone was seen a few times. J is TRBJ2-7 and V is TRBV15, with 13 nucleotides matching TRBD2. Losses at the gene ends were 3 bases for V and 2 bases for J; bases not matched to a gene: 4. The CDR3 has 16 amino acids. The germline V gene encodes CDR1 LNHNV and CDR2 YYDKDF (reference sequence). The DNA for the CDR3 is TGTGCCACCAGCAGCCTACTAGCGGGGGGGACCTACGAGCAGTACGTC. It encodes CATSSLLAGGTYEQYV.

This clone was detected once. The chain couples TRBV28 to TRBJ2-7; D remains ambiguous. V was cut by 8 bases and J by 3 bases, with 17 bases left in between. CDR1 is MDHEN, CDR2 SYDVKM, per germline. The CDR3 spans 14 residues. CDR3: CASGAADLNYEQYV. CDR3 in DNA: TGTGCCAGCGGAGCAGCCGACCTTAACTACGAGCAGTACGTC.

The V gene is TRBV10-3, the J gene TRBJ1-1; 7 positions match TRBD1. The CDR3 spans 16 residues. J lost 4 bases, V lost 0 bases, and 8 bases had no gene match. From germline, CDR1 is ENHRY and CDR2 SYGVKD. The DNA for the CDR3 is TGTGCCATCAGTGAGTCGGTCATCTACAGGGGCACTGAAGCTTTCTTT. It codes for CAISESVIYRGTEAFF.

This chain links TRBV6-1 with TRBJ2-3; perhaps TRBD1 as D (6 bases). CDR1 and CDR2 from the germline V gene are MNHNS and SASEGT. The CDR3 runs 15 residues. Trimming shortened V by 9 bases and J by 6 bases, and 22 bases separated the two germline ends. The DNA of the CDR3 is TGTGCCAGTGTCTGGGGGACATCCTGGGGGGATACGCAGTATTTT. As protein: CASVWGTSWGDTQYF.

The chain recombines TRBV10-3 with TRBJ2-1, with TRBD2 identical over 8 bases. The J segment lost 6 bases and the V segment lost 6 bases, leaving 1 base of the junction unmatched. Per germline, CDR1 ENHRY and CDR2 SYGVKD. This CDR3 is built from 12 residues. In nucleotides, the CDR3 is TGTGCCATCAGCGGGGGGGTCAATGAGCAGTTCTTC. This encodes CAISGGVNEQFF.

V and J are TRBV19 and TRBJ2-1; tentative D call: TRBD2 (6 bases). Germline V gene lookup returns CDR1 LNHDA and CDR2 SQIVND (reference sequence). This CDR3 comprises 11 residues. V dropped 4 bases and J dropped 11 bases, with 9 bases sitting between them. The CDR3 DNA sequence: TGTGCCAGTAGTACGGGACTCCAGCAGTTCTTC. Translation: CASSTGLQQFF. The whole variable domain, remainder taken from reference TRBV19 and TRBJ2-1, is DGGITQSPKYLFRKEGQNVTLSCEQNLNHDAMYWYRQDPGQGLRLIYYSQIVNDFQKGDIAEGYSVSREKKESFPLTVTSAQKNPTAFYLCASSTGLQQFFGPGTRLTVL.

This sequence joins TRBV9 and TRBJ2-3; D is unclear. From germline, CDR1 is SGDLS and CDR2 YYNGEE. The CDR3 is 13 amino acids. Trimming stripped 3 bases from V and 4 bases from J, with 9 bases between. CDR3 region: CASSASYPDTQYF. The CDR3 region has the DNA TGTGCCAGCAGCGCCTCTTATCCAGATACGCAGTATTTT.

J is TRBJ1-5 and V is TRBV18; TRBD1 might be the D (6 bases). The CDR3 consists of 15 residues. Trimming left V 3 bases short and J 0 bases short, with 9 bases between. CDR1 and CDR2 (germline): KGHSH, LQKENI. The chain's CDR3 is CASSPGDTSNQPQHF. The CDR3 bases are TGTGCCAGCTCACCGGGGGACACTAGCAATCAGCCCCAGCATTTT.

The chain recombines TRBV6-6 with TRBJ2-5; D is perhaps TRBD1 or TRBD2 (5 bases each). CDR1 is MNHNY and CDR2 is SVGAGI in the germline V gene (reference sequence). CDR3 length: 14 amino acids. Trimming removed 2 bases at V and 0 bases at J, with 7 bases between. The CDR3 region has the DNA TGTGCCAGCAGTTACGGGGGTTACCAAGAGACCCAGTACTTC. Its translation is CASSYGGYQETQYF.

This chain links TRBV27 with TRBJ2-7; D is perhaps TRBD1 or TRBD2 (5 bases each). Germline assignment: CDR1 MNHEY and CDR2 SMNVEV (reference sequence). The CDR3 totals 15 residues. Trimming took 1 base from V and 2 from J, leaving 12 bases between them. The CDR3 loop reads CASSLFGTGPYEQYF. The CDR3 DNA reads TGTGCCAGCAGTTTATTCGGGACGGGCCCCTACGAGCAGTACTTC.

The rearrangement uses TRBV14 and TRBJ2-7; 8 nucleotides agree with TRBD2. Trimming removed 2 bases from V and 9 bases from J; junction bases left unmatched: 15. Germline lookup yields CDR1 SGHDN and CDR2 FVKESK. The CDR3 consists of 16 residues. CDR3 region: CASSQYGLAGPPGQYF. The CDR3 nucleotides are TGTGCCAGCAGCCAATACGGGCTAGCGGGCCCCCCGGGGCAGTACTTC.

The rearrangement links TRBV5-1 to TRBJ2-7; 8 bases align to TRBD1. This CDR3 region has 13 residues. From germline, CDR1 is SGHRS and CDR2 YFSETQ. Trimming removed 4 bases from V and 3 bases from J; junction bases left unmatched: 3. CDR3 sequence reads: CASSEDRGYEQYF. CDR3 bases: TGCGCCAGCAGCGAAGACAGGGGCTACGAGCAGTACTTC.

The V and J genes are TRBV27 and TRBJ1-6; D uncertain. Trimming stripped 4 bases from V and 3 bases from J, with 4 bases between. CDR3 length: 13 amino acids. CDR1 MNHEY and CDR2 SMNVEV come from the germline V gene (reference sequence). The CDR3 region has the DNA TGTGCCAGCAGTTCCCTCTATAATTCACCCCTCCACTTT. Amino acid sequence: CASSSLYNSPLHF.

This chain links TRBV5-8 with TRBJ1-1; 8 bases map to TRBD1. Unmatched junction bases numbered 9, after V lost 3 bases and J lost 2 bases. CDR1 is SGHTS and CDR2 is YDEGEE in the germline V gene. The CDR3 has 16 residues. The chain's CDR3 is CASSSELDRANTEAFF. CDR3 sequence (DNA): TGTGCCAGCAGCTCCGAACTGGACAGGGCTAACACTGAAGCTTTCTTT.

The chain couples TRBV5-8 to TRBJ2-5; D is ambiguous. The CDR3 length is 12 residues. The germline gives CDR1 SGHTS, CDR2 YDEGEE. V was pared by 4 bases and J by 3 bases, with 7 bases between. CDR3 coding DNA: TGTGCCAGCAGCCGCAGAGAAGAGACCCAGTACTTC. Translated, it gives CASSRREETQYF.

The CDR3 nucleotides are TGTGCCAGCAGTGATACCTACAGGGGGCTCACTGAAGCTTTCTTT. This translates into CASSDTYRGLTEAFF. The chain employs TRBV25-1 and TRBJ1-1; 9 bases match TRBD1. The CDR3 covers 15 residues. V lost 3 bases and J lost 4; bases outside the gene matches: 6. Germline lookup yields CDR1 MGHDK and CDR2 SYGVNS. The entire variable domain, with the rest obtained from reference TRBV25-1 and TRBJ1-1, is as follows: EADIYQTPRYLVIGTGKKITLECSQTMGHDKMYWYQQDPGMELHLIHYSYGVNSTEKGDLSSESTVSRIRTEHFPLTLESARPSHTSQYLCASSDTYRGLTEAFFGQGTRLTVV.

This sequence joins TRBV6-4 and TRBJ2-1; the match to TRBD2 covers 11 bases. The CDR3 contains 15 residues. V lost 6 bases to trimming and J lost 4 bases; unmatched junction nucleotides: 5. CDR1 and CDR2 from the germline V gene are MRHNA and SNTAGT. The CDR3 bases are TGTGCCAGCAGCCCGACTAGCGGGGAATACAATGAGCAGTTCTTC. Its protein is CASSPTSGEYNEQFF.

This clone was seen more than once but under ten times. The V gene is TRBV28, the J gene TRBJ2-7, with D possibly being TRBD1 (6 bases). Trimming removed 4 bases from V and 5 bases from J, with 6 bases in between. Looked up from germline, CDR1 is MDHEN and CDR2 is SYDVKM. The CDR3 loop spans 11 amino acids. The chain's CDR3 is CASSSGDEQYF. DNA for the CDR3: TGTGCCAGCAGTTCAGGGGACGAGCAGTACTTC.

This clone was counted only a few times. The chain uses TRBV7-2 and TRBJ2-7, with TRBD2 identical over 8 bases. The CDR3 runs to 13 residues. The V and J ends lost 5 bases and 4 bases, in that order; junction bases with no gene match: 4. Germline loops: CDR1 SGHTA, CDR2 FQGNSA. CDR3 amino acids: CASSRGLAYEQYF. CDR3 DNA: TGTGCCAGCAGCAGAGGACTAGCTTACGAGCAGTACTTC.